This T cell receptor beta chain was recorded in a study of shared clonotypes between healthy human individuals. Study observations and caveats: Represented genetic and exposure-history diversity was restricted by having few donors. Non-shared clonotypes displayed generation probabilities falling below those of clonotypes present in all four donors.

CD4+ cells yielded CD45RA+ naive and CD45RA-negative memory subsets. V gave up 2 bases and J gave up 8 bases, with 13 bases separating them. Per germline, CDR1 MNHEY and CDR2 SMNVEV (reference sequence). This CDR3 has 14 residues. Remarks on this clone: The antigen remains undetermined.

Method: immunoSEQ multiplex PCR; TCRdb's copy keeps in-frame clones and lacks some. The sample carries some 1,600,000 clones, 95% to 99% recorded once. Source material: naive CD4+ T cells sorted from blood. As to subset: CD45RA+ positively selected. The receptor's source is a man aged 30 to 45 in good health. This rearrangement joins TRBV27 to TRBJ2-1; D remains unclear. CDR3 DNA: TGTGCCAGCAGTTTACTCCCCAAGAGAGATGAGCAGTTCTTC. Translation gives CASSLLPKRDEQFF.